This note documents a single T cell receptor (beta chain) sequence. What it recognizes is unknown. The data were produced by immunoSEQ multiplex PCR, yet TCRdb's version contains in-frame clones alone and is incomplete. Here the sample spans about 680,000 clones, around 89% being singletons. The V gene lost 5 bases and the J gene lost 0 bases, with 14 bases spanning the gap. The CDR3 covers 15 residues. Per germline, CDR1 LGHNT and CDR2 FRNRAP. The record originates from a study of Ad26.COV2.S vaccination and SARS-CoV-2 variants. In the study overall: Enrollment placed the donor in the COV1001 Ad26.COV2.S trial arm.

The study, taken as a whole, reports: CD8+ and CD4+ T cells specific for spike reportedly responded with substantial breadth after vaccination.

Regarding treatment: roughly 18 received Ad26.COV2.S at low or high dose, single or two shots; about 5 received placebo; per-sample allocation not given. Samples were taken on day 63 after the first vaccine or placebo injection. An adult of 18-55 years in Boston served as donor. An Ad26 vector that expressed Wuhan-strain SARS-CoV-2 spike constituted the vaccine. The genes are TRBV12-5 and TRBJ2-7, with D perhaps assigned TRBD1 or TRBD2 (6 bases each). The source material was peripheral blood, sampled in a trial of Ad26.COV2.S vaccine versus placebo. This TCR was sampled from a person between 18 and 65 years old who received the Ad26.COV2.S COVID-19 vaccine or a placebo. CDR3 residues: CASGLGGPNSYEQYF. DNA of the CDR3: TGTGCTAGTGGTCTAGGGGGGCCCAACTCCTACGAGCAGTACTTC.